Below are 17 T cell receptor beta chains sequenced from a single sample in a study of T-cell reconstitution after alpha-beta-depleted transplantation in children. This sample's TCRbeta library carried unique molecular identifier barcodes. One entry per CDR3 protein results from TCRdb running MiXCR on the PCR reads. In the table there are some 600,000 distinct CDR3 sequences, roughly 17% of which are singletons. Here the sequenced sample was PBMCs from the stem cell graft donor, taken from the stem cell graft. Receptor source: a human donor who donated a stem cell graft to a child with acute myeloid leukemia.

This clonotype was counted many times. The gene calls are TRBV28 and TRBJ2-3; 7 bases line up with TRBD1. The CDR3 has 18 amino acids. CDR1 MDHEN and CDR2 SYDVKM come from the germline V gene. The trim removed 4 bases at V and 0 bases at J, leaving 13 bases unmatched. CDR3 residues: CASSSTLRQGPSTDTQYF. The CDR3 bases are TGTGCCAGCAGTTCCACCCTACGACAGGGCCCTAGCACAGATACGCAGTATTTT. Complete variable domain (other parts from reference TRBV28 and TRBJ2-3): DVKVTQSSRYLVKRTGEKVFLECVQDMDHENMFWYRQDPGLGLRLIYFSYDVKMKEKGDIPEGYSVSREKKERFSLILESASTNQTSMYLCASSSTLRQGPSTDTQYFGPGTRLTVL.

There are a few counts of this clonotype. V and J are TRBV10-3 and TRBJ2-7, with 9 bases aligning to TRBD1. V was clipped by 4 bases and J by 6 bases; unmatched bases: 7. The CDR3 consists of 14 residues. CDR1 is ENHRY, CDR2 SYGVKD, per germline. The CDR3 region is CAISARQGEGEQYF. CDR3 bases: TGTGCCATCAGTGCGCGACAGGGGGAAGGCGAGCAGTACTTC.

At least ten counts were recorded for this clonotype. V and J are TRBV7-2 and TRBJ1-2; D may be TRBD1 (5 bases). Between the trimmed V and J ends, which lost 3 bases and 6 bases, there was a span of 14 bases. This CDR3 contains 14 residues. Per germline, CDR1 SGHTA and CDR2 FQGNSA. The CDR3 nucleotides read TGTGCCAGCAGCTTTCGCCCGGGACGGCATGGCTACACCTTC. Protein sequence: CASSFRPGRHGYTF.

This clonotype was seen many times. The CDR3 here is CASSWDNTQYF. Here the CDR3 DNA reads TGCGCCAGCAGCTGGGATAATACGCAGTATTTT. The V and J genes are TRBV5-1 and TRBJ2-3; D gene unclear. V lost 3 bases and J lost 7, with 6 bases in between. CDR1 and CDR2 from the germline V gene are SGHRS and YFSETQ. The CDR3 has 11 residues.

The chain recombines TRBV6-1 with TRBJ1-5; tentative D call: TRBD1 (6 bases). The CDR3 totals 14 residues. Germline CDR1 MNHNS, CDR2 SASEGT. Trimming took 7 bases from V and 2 from J, leaving 12 bases between them. CDR3 DNA: TGTGCCAGCAAGTCAGGGGCCGGCAATCAGCCCCAGCATTTT. Its translation is CASKSGAGNQPQHF.

The chain employs TRBV6-2 or TRBV6-3 and TRBJ1-1, with D tentatively TRBD1 (6 bases). Germline CDR1 is MNHEY and CDR2 is SVGEGT. CDR3 length: 15 residues. Trimming took 3 bases from V and 5 from J, leaving 16 bases between them. As DNA, the CDR3 is TGTGCCAGCAGTTATCCGGGGGCGAGAAGGACTGAAGCTTTCTTT. This codes for CASSYPGARRTEAFF.

This clonotype was observed at least ten times. The V call is TRBV7-2, the J call TRBJ2-7; 8 bases match TRBD2. The CDR3 has 15 amino acids. Germline CDR1 SGHTA, CDR2 FQGNSA. Unmatched junction bases numbered 4, after V lost 1 base and J lost 2 bases. CDR3 loop: CASSLGAGAAYEQYV. The CDR3 nucleotides read TGTGCCAGCAGCTTAGGAGCGGGGGCCGCCTACGAGCAGTACGTC.

This clonotype was observed at least ten times. The CDR3 bases are TGTGCCATCAGGGACAGCGCCGAAAATGGCTACACCTTC. Amino acids: CAIRDSAENGYTF. The chain uses TRBV10-3 and TRBJ1-2, with D possibly being TRBD1 (6 bases). The CDR3 is 13 amino acids. Germline V gene sequence: CDR1 ENHRY, CDR2 SYGVKD. V dropped 6 bases and J dropped 6 bases, with 14 bases sitting between them.

This rearrangement joins TRBV5-1 to TRBJ2-1; D is perhaps TRBD1 or TRBD2 (5 bases each). Per the germline V gene, CDR1 is SGHRS and CDR2 is YFSETQ. The V and J ends lost 2 bases and 6 bases respectively, with 12 bases between them. This CDR3 is built from 14 residues. CDR3 in DNA: TGCGCCAGCAGCTTAGGGGCAGGGACCAATGAGCAGTTCTTC. This translates into CASSLGAGTNEQFF.

A remark on this clonotype: Given a much more abundant clone one base away, this may be a read error. The chain couples TRBV20-1 to TRBJ1-4; 8 bases map to TRBD1. The V segment lost 7 bases and the J segment 2 bases; nucleotides outside the gene matches: 6. Germline V gene lookup returns CDR1 DFQATT and CDR2 SNEGSKA (reference sequence). The CDR3 consists of 14 residues. The CDR3 is CSVRTGLTNEKLFF. The CDR3 region has the DNA TGCAGTGTGAGGACAGGGCTGACTAATGAAAAACTGTTTTTT.

Many counts were recorded for this clonotype. This chain links TRBV20-1 with TRBJ2-5; D is unclear. The germline V gene has CDR1 DFQATT and CDR2 SNEGSKA (reference sequence). The length of the CDR3 is 12 residues. V shed 0 bases and J shed 5 bases, with 7 bases lying between them. CDR3 in DNA: TGCAGTGCTAGAGATCTCCCGGAGACCCAGTACTTC. Encoded protein: CSARDLPETQYF.

This rearrangement joins TRBV4-1 to TRBJ2-1; TRBD1 aligns across 9 bases. Germline V gene data show CDR1 as MGHRA and CDR2 as YSYEKL. CDR3 length: 14 residues. V shed 4 bases and J 8 bases; nucleotides not matched to a gene: 6. This chain's CDR3 is CASSRGQGPDEQFF. The CDR3 DNA reads as TGCGCCAGCAGCCGCGGACAGGGGCCGGATGAGCAGTTCTTC.

This clonotype has at least ten counts. The chain has TRBV5-1 and TRBJ2-7; no reliable D call. The CDR3 has 14 amino acids. V lost 1 base to trimming and J lost 0 bases, with 8 bases between them. Germline assignment: CDR1 SGHRS and CDR2 YFSETQ. CDR3 in DNA: TGCGCCAGCAGCTTGCATCGAAACTCCTACGAGCAGTACGTC. It encodes CASSLHRNSYEQYV.

This clonotype was seen only a few times. In nucleotides, the CDR3 is TGCGCCAGCAGCTTACAGGGGAGAGACACCGGGGAGCTGTTTTTT. This encodes CASSLQGRDTGELFF. The chain employs TRBV5-1 and TRBJ2-2; 7 positions agree with TRBD1. V shed 2 bases, J shed 3 bases, and the junction held 4 bases outside the gene matches. In germline, CDR1 is SGHRS, CDR2 YFSETQ. CDR3 length: 15 residues. The entire variable domain, with the rest obtained from reference TRBV5-1 and TRBJ2-2, is as follows: KAGVTQTPRYLIKTRGQQVTLSCSPISGHRSVSWYQQTPGQGLQFLFEYFSETQRNKGNFPGRFSGRQFSNSRSEMNVSTLELGDSALYLCASSLQGRDTGELFFGEGSRLTVL.

This clonotype was detected many times. The chain is built from TRBV29-1 and TRBJ2-7; no reliable D call. Looked up from germline, CDR1 is SQVTM and CDR2 is ANQGSEA. V lost 7 bases to trimming and J lost 4 bases, with 17 bases between them. This CDR3 has 13 amino acids. The CDR3 is CSGTDTGAYEQYF. CDR3 nucleotides: TGCAGCGGTACAGACACCGGAGCTTACGAGCAGTACTTC.

The CDR3 region is CASSDLANSYEQYF. DNA of the CDR3: TGTGCCAGCTCCGACCTGGCCAACTCCTACGAGCAGTACTTC. J is TRBJ2-7 and V is TRBV27; D not resolved. The germline gives CDR1 MNHEY, CDR2 SMNVEV (reference sequence). CDR3 length equals 14 residues. Trimming left V 8 bases short and J 0 bases short, with 14 bases between.

The rearrangement uses TRBV20-1 and TRBJ1-5; unclear D gene. The CDR3 has 14 amino acids. Germline assignment: CDR1 DFQATT and CDR2 SNEGSKA (reference sequence). Trimming removed 5 bases at V and 2 bases at J, with 13 bases between. The CDR3 spells CSALTPPGNQPQHF. The CDR3 DNA sequence: TGCAGTGCTTTGACCCCTCCCGGCAATCAGCCCCAGCATTTT.